These 17 T cell receptor beta chains share one sample of origin, sequenced in a study of T cells in tuberculosis (dated by TCRdb to the late 2010s). Library method: the immunoSEQ multiplex PCR assay. Entries here come from immuneACCESS through TCRdb and include only in-frame sequences with V and J called. Some clones fail to appear in such tables; in the studies checked, an unresolved V gene covers under half of the shortfall, and the cause of the remainder is unknown. This sample has around 38,000 clones in its table, and about 96% of those were observed once. The leading ten clones occupy roughly 3.5% of the sample. Sample: PBMCs. Receptor source: a donor aged 10 to 29 with latent tuberculosis or without tuberculosis infection.

The rearrangement uses TRBV27 and TRBJ2-7; 12 nucleotides align to TRBD2. The length of the CDR3 is 16 residues. The germline CDR1 and CDR2 sequences are MNHEY and SMNVEV (reference sequence). V was pared by 8 bases and J by 0 bases, with 8 bases of the junction left unmatched. The CDR3 protein is CASGGLAGLSSYEQYF. The CDR3 DNA reads as TGTGCCAGCGGCGGACTAGCGGGGCTCAGCTCCTACGAGCAGTACTTC.

The rearrangement uses TRBV27 and TRBJ1-1; D may be TRBD1 (5 bases). Germline values: CDR1 MNHEY, CDR2 SMNVEV (reference sequence). V was clipped by 5 bases and J by 5 bases, with 9 bases between them. There are 12 residues in the CDR3. The CDR3 DNA sequence: TGTGCCAGCAGTCGGGGGGGAACTGAAGCTTTCTTT. It translates to CASSRGGTEAFF.

This chain uses TRBV5-6 with TRBJ2-5; no clear D gene. The V gene's germline CDR1 is SGHDT and CDR2 YYEEEE. V gave up 1 base and J gave up 5 bases, with 9 bases separating them. The CDR3 spans 13 residues. The CDR3 here is CASSLPHSETQYF. The CDR3 DNA is TGTGCCAGCAGCTTGCCGCATAGTGAGACCCAGTACTTC.

The rearrangement joins TRBV7-8 to TRBJ1-6; tentative D call: TRBD1 (6 bases). Germline values: CDR1 SGHVS, CDR2 FQNEAQ. This CDR3 has 15 amino acids. Trimming took off 0 bases at V and 7 bases at J, with 10 bases between the two ends. For the CDR3, the DNA is TGTGCCAGCAGCTTAGCGGACAGACTAAATTCACCCCTCCACTTT. Protein: CASSLADRLNSPLHF.

This sequence joins TRBV18 and TRBJ2-7; tentatively, D is TRBD1 (6 bases). V dropped 2 bases and J dropped 0 bases, with 8 bases sitting between them. The CDR3 sequence is 14 residues long. Germline lookup yields CDR1 KGHSH and CDR2 LQKENI. The CDR3 region is CASSPGGLSYEQYF. CDR3 DNA: TGTGCCAGCTCACCAGGGGGCCTCTCCTACGAGCAGTACTTC.

The V call is TRBV23-1, the J call TRBJ1-5; 9 bases match TRBD1. TRBV23-1 is noted as an ORF with a role that remains uncertain. The CDR3 covers 16 residues. Trimming cost V 5 bases and J 6 bases; bases outside gene matches: 11. CDR3 nucleotide sequence: TGCGCCAGCAGTGGGACAGGGACAGGCTTCGGTCAGCCCCAGCATTTT. Its protein is CASSGTGTGFGQPQHF.

The chain has TRBV6-5 and TRBJ2-7; D call uncertain. Germline CDR1 is MNHEY and CDR2 is SVGAGI. V was shortened by 6 bases and J by 4 bases, with 13 bases between the two germline ends. The CDR3 has 13 residues. Here the CDR3 DNA reads TGTGCCAGCAGCCGCGATCAAACGTACGAGCAGTACTTC. Translated, it gives CASSRDQTYEQYF.

The table lists this clone with a count of one. J is TRBJ1-5 and V is TRBV7-8, with D unclear. This CDR3 is 15 amino acids long. The germline CDR1 and CDR2 sequences are SGHVS and FQNEAQ. V gave up 1 base and J gave up 0 bases, with 7 bases separating them. In DNA form, the CDR3 reads TGTGCCAGCAGCTTAGTGGCAGATAGCAATCAGCCCCAGCATTTT. This encodes CASSLVADSNQPQHF. Based on the CDR3 plus reference TRBV7-8 and TRBJ1-5, the full variable domain is GAGVSQSPRYKVAKRGQDVALRCDPISGHVSLFWYQQALGQGPEFLTYFQNEAQLDKSGLPSDRFFAERPEGSVSTLKIQRTQQEDSAVYLCASSLVADSNQPQHFGDGTRLSIL.

The chain joins TRBV25-1 to TRBJ1-4; maybe TRBD1 (6 bases). V shed 4 bases and J shed 2 bases, with 14 bases lying between them. Germline assignment: CDR1 MGHDK and CDR2 SYGVNS. The CDR3 contains 16 residues. The CDR3 reads CASSGRNRATNEKLFF. DNA of the CDR3: TGTGCCAGCAGTGGCAGAAACAGGGCGACTAATGAAAAACTGTTTTTT.

The chain employs TRBV19 and TRBJ1-5; D remains unclear. Germline loops: CDR1 LNHDA, CDR2 SQIVND (reference sequence). V was pared by 6 bases and J by 4 bases, with 10 bases between. The CDR3 spans 13 residues. CDR3 sequence (DNA): TGTGCCAGTAGCGGCACAGTGAATCAGCCCCAGCATTTT. Protein product: CASSGTVNQPQHF.

The gene calls are TRBV9 and TRBJ2-6, with TRBD1 as a possible D gene (6 bases). From germline, CDR1 is SGDLS and CDR2 YYNGEE. V shed 4 bases and J shed 1 base, with 15 bases lying between them. There are 17 residues in the CDR3. DNA for the CDR3: TGTGCCAGCAGCTGGGGGCACGTTCTTTCTGGGGCCAACGTCCTGACTTTC. It yields the protein CASSWGHVLSGANVLTF.

The chain employs TRBV6-1 and TRBJ1-4; TRBD1 might be the D (5 bases). This CDR3 is 15 amino acids long. The V end lost 5 bases, the J end lost 5 bases, and 15 bases lay between the germline ends. In germline, CDR1 is MNHNS, CDR2 SASEGT. CDR3 protein: CASSQGHLQNEKLFF. CDR3 coding DNA: TGTGCCAGCAGTCAAGGACATTTACAAAATGAAAAACTGTTTTTT.

J is TRBJ2-7 and V is TRBV7-2, with 8 bases matching TRBD1. V shed 5 bases, J shed 2 bases, and the junction held 8 bases outside the gene matches. Germline CDR1 is SGHTA and CDR2 is FQGNSA. This CDR3 comprises 15 residues. Here the CDR3 DNA reads TGTGCCAGCAGCCTAACCGGGACAGGAGCCTACGAGCAGTACTTC. Protein sequence: CASSLTGTGAYEQYF.

CDR3: CASSSKTGRGEAFF. CDR3 sequence (DNA): TGTGCCAGCAGCTCCAAGACCGGTCGGGGAGAAGCTTTCTTT. The chain links TRBV13 to TRBJ1-1; D remains ambiguous. Between the trimmed V and J ends, which lost 4 bases and 8 bases, there was a span of 17 bases. The CDR3 sequence is 14 residues long. Germline V gives CDR1 PRHDT, CDR2 FYEKMQ (reference sequence).

The chain links TRBV9 to TRBJ2-3, with 8 nucleotides matching TRBD2. CDR3 length: 14 residues. V dropped 5 bases and J dropped 0; count of bases not matched to a gene: 2. Germline assignment: CDR1 SGDLS and CDR2 YYNGEE. DNA of the CDR3: TGTGCCAGCAGTCGCGGGGGGAGCACAGATACGCAGTATTTT. It is translated as CASSRGGSTDTQYF.

The chain couples TRBV19 to TRBJ2-7; 7 bases line up with TRBD1. This CDR3 region has 12 residues. The ends lost 8 bases at V and 7 bases at J; junction bases unmatched: 8. Looked up from germline, CDR1 is LNHDA and CDR2 is SQIVND (reference sequence). The CDR3 region is CASRDRAGEQYF. The DNA for the CDR3 is TGTGCCAGTCGAGACAGGGCTGGAGAGCAGTACTTC.

CDR3 amino acids: CSVAGLETQYF. The CDR3 DNA sequence: TGCAGCGTTGCAGGGTTAGAGACCCAGTACTTC. The chain is built from TRBV29-1 and TRBJ2-5; weak D call: TRBD1 (5 bases). This CDR3 has 11 amino acids. Trimming shortened V by 4 bases and J by 4 bases, and 7 bases separated the two germline ends. CDR1 is SQVTM and CDR2 is ANQGSEA in the germline V gene.